This entry lists 7 T cell receptor beta chains sequenced from one sample in a study of blood T cells in healthy people across ages (dated by TCRdb to 2013 to 2016). Library method: 5' RACE. A second PCR of about 7 to 12 cycles was run with a J-beta primer mix and a sample-barcoded 5' primer. The public reads were reanalyzed by TCRdb: fastp trimming at Q25, MiXCR alignment, in-frame beta chains only. A single entry per CDR3 protein holds the most common genes and DNA from its merged rows. The sample includes approximately 1,700,000 distinct CDR3 sequences, with about two fifths observed a single time. The biggest ten clones account for 23% of the sample. The sample was blood. The receptors were sampled from a human donor in good health.

Only one count was recorded for this clonotype. This chain links TRBV6-5 with TRBJ2-3; 10 bases agree with TRBD2. The J segment lost 3 bases and the V segment lost 1 base, leaving 10 bases of the junction unmatched. This CDR3 region has 18 residues. In germline, CDR1 is MNHEY, CDR2 SVGAGI. The CDR3 DNA reads TGTGCCAGCAGTTACTTGTTCCCGACTAGCGGGCAAACAGATACGCAGTATTTT. It codes for CASSYLFPTSGQTDTQYF.

A few counts support this clonotype. V and J are TRBV2 and TRBJ1-6; D is undetermined. Deletions cut 3 bases from V and 2 bases from J, with 5 bases between. This CDR3 comprises 14 residues. Germline loops: CDR1 SNHLY, CDR2 FYNNEI. The CDR3 loop reads CASSEGTYNSPLHF. CDR3 nucleotide sequence: TGTGCCAGCAGTGAGGGGACCTATAATTCACCCCTCCACTTT. Complete variable domain (other parts from reference TRBV2 and TRBJ1-6): EPEVTQTPSHQVTQMGQEVILRCVPISNHLYFYWYRQILGQKVEFLVSFYNNEISEKSEIFDDQFSVERPDGSNFTLKIRSTKLEDSAMYFCASSEGTYNSPLHFGNGTRLTVT.

V usage is TRBV20-1 and J usage is TRBJ2-7; D possibly corresponds to TRBD1 (5 bases). The V and J ends lost 3 bases and 2 bases respectively, with 26 bases between them. This CDR3 contains 18 residues. The germline V gene has CDR1 DFQATT and CDR2 SNEGSKA (reference sequence). CDR3 in DNA: TGCAGTGCTAGGGATCCTATCGTTGACAGTCCCATTACCTACGAGCAGTACTTC. Translation: CSARDPIVDSPITYEQYF.

The CDR3 sequence is CASSLDRRSTEAFF. The CDR3 region has the DNA TGTGCCAGCAGCTTAGACAGGAGGAGCACTGAAGCTTTCTTT. V usage is TRBV7-3 and J usage is TRBJ1-1; a possible D gene is TRBD1 (6 bases). Trimming took off 2 bases at V and 4 bases at J, with 11 bases between the two ends. The germline V gene encodes CDR1 SGHTA and CDR2 FQGTGA. The CDR3 length is 14 residues.

In its sample, this clonotype was seen a few times. In DNA, the CDR3 is TGTGCCAGCATTCCCCGGATGAACACTGAAGCTTTCTTT. Its protein product is CASIPRMNTEAFF. The V and J genes are TRBV28 and TRBJ1-1, with D hard to call. Germline loops: CDR1 MDHEN, CDR2 SYDVKM. The CDR3 contains 13 residues. The ends were cut back, 7 bases at V and 0 bases at J, with 9 bases in the middle.

The rearrangement joins TRBV7-8 to TRBJ1-5, with 7 bases matching TRBD1. The CDR3 extends over 16 amino acids. Germline V CDR1 and CDR2: SGHVS, FQNEAQ. V lost 1 base, J lost 6 bases, and 9 bases stayed unmatched. CDR3 sequence reads: CASSLEPPQGGQPQHF. The CDR3 coding sequence is TGTGCCAGCAGCTTAGAGCCCCCCCAGGGGGGTCAGCCCCAGCATTTT.

This rearrangement joins TRBV20-1 to TRBJ2-3; no firm D call. The CDR3 is made up of 13 amino acids. Germline values: CDR1 DFQATT, CDR2 SNEGSKA (reference sequence). The ends were cut back, 5 bases at V and 6 bases at J, with 15 bases in the middle. The CDR3 DNA reads as TGCAGTGCTCCCGACCCCTTTTGGGATACGCAGTATTTT. Translating it yields CSAPDPFWDTQYF.